This entry concerns a single T cell receptor (beta chain). The sample belongs to a study of control samples from healthy donors and cancer patients. Assay used: immunoSEQ multiplex PCR; TCRdb lists only in-frame clones, some missing. This table has roughly 130,000 clones, 70% to 90% appearing once. The CDR3 contains 15 residues. Germline-derived CDR1 and CDR2 are SGHAT and FQNNGV. The germline V and J ends were trimmed by 4 bases and 0 bases, with 9 bases remaining between them. J is TRBJ2-2 and V is TRBV11-2; D is unclear. The TCR was taken from a man aged 50-60 years in good health. The sequencing sample was made of blood. CDR3 in amino acids: CASSSGISNTGELFF. The DNA of the CDR3 is TGTGCCAGCAGCTCCGGAATTTCGAACACCGGGGAGCTGTTTTTT. Filled out from reference TRBV11-2 and TRBJ2-2, the complete variable domain reads EAGVAQSPRYKIIEKRQSVAFWCNPISGHATLYWYQQILGQGPKLLIQFQNNGVVDDSQLPKDRFSAERLKGVDSTLKIQPAKLEDSAVYLCASSSGISNTGELFFGEGSRLTVL.